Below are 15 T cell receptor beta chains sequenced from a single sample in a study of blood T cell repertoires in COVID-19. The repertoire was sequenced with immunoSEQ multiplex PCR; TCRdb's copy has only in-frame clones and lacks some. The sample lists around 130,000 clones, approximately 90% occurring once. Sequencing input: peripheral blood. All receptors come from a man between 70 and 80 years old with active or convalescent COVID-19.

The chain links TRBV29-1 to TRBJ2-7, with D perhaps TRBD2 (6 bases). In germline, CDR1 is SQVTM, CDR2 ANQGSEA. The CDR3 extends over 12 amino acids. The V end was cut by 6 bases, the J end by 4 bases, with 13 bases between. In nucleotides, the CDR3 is TGCAGCGTCTCGGGAGATAATTACGAGCAGTACTTC. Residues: CSVSGDNYEQYF.

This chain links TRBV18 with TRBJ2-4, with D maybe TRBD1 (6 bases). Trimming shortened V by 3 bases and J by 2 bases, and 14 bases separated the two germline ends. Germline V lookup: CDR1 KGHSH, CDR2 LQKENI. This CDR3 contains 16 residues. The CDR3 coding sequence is TGTGCCAGCTCACCGGGGCAGGACAGATCCAAAAACATTCAGTACTTC. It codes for CASSPGQDRSKNIQYF.

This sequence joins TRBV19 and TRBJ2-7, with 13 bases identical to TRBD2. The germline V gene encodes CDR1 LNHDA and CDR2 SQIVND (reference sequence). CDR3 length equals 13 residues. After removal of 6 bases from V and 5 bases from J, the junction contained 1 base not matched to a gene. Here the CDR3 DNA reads TGTGCCAGTAGCGGGACTAGCGGGAACGAGCAGTACTTC. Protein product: CASSGTSGNEQYF.

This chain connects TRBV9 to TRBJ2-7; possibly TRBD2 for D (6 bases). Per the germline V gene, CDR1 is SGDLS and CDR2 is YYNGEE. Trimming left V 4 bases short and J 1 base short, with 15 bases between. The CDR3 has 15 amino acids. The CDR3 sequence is CASSPGGATSYEQYF. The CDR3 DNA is TGTGCCAGCAGCCCAGGCGGGGCTACTTCCTACGAGCAGTACTTC.

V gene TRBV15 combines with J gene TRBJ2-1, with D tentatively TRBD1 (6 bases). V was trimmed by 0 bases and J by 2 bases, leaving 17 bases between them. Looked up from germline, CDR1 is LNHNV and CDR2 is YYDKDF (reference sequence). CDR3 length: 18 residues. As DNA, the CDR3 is TGTGCCACCAGCAGAGACTCCCTCACAGGGCTTACCTACAATGAGCAGTTCTTC. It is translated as CATSRDSLTGLTYNEQFF.

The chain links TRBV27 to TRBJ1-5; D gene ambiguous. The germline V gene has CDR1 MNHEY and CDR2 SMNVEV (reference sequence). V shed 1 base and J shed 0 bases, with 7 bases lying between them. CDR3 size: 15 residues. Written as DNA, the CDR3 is TGTGCCAGCAGTTTATATCCCCATAGCAATCAGCCCCAGCATTTT. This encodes CASSLYPHSNQPQHF.

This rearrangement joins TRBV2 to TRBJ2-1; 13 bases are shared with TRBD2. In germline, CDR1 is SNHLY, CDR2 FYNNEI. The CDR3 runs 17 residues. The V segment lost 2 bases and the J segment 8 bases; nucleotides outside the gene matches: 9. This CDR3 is CASSEPGLAGVRYEQFF. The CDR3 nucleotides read TGTGCCAGCAGTGAACCTGGACTAGCGGGAGTTCGCTATGAGCAGTTCTTC.

This CDR3 is CASSQGAGLYNEQFF. CDR3 DNA: TGCGCCAGCAGCCAGGGGGCGGGTTTGTACAATGAGCAGTTCTTC. V usage is TRBV5-1 and J usage is TRBJ2-1; 8 positions agree with TRBD1. Per the germline V gene, CDR1 is SGHRS and CDR2 is YFSETQ. V dropped 4 bases and J dropped 4; count of bases not matched to a gene: 7. The CDR3 length is 15 residues.

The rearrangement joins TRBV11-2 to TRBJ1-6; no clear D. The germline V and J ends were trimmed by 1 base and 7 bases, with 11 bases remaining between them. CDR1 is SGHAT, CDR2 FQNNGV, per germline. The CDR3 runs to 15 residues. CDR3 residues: CASSLVKTGNSPLHF. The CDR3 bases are TGTGCCAGCAGCTTAGTCAAAACGGGAAATTCACCCCTCCACTTT.

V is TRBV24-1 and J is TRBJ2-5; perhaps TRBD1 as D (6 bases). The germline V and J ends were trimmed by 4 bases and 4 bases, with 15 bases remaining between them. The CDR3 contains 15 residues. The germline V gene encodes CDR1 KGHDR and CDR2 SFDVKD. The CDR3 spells CATSEGAATGETQYF. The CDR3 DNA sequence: TGTGCCACCAGTGAGGGGGCCGCAACAGGAGAGACCCAGTACTTC.

CDR3 nucleotide sequence: TGCGCCAGCAGCCAGGGTCGGACAGGTCACACCGGGGAGCTGTTTTTT. Translation gives CASSQGRTGHTGELFF. The genes are TRBV4-1 and TRBJ2-2; 7 bases match TRBD1. Germline V gene lookup returns CDR1 MGHRA and CDR2 YSYEKL. The CDR3 sequence is 16 residues long. The ends lost 3 bases at V and 3 bases at J; junction bases unmatched: 7.

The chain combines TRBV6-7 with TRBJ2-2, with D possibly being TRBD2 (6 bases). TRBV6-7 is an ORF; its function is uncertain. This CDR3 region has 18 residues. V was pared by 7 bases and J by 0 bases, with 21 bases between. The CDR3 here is CASIMREVWLSNTGELFF. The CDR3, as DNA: TGTGCCAGCATAATGAGGGAGGTTTGGCTCTCGAACACCGGGGAGCTGTTTTTT.

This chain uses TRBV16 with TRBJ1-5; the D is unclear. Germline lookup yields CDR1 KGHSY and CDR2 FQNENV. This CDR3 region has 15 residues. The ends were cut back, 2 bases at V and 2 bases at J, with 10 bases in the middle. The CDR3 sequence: CASSQIGRGNQPQHF. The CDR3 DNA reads TGTGCCAGCAGCCAAATCGGGCGGGGCAATCAGCCCCAGCATTTT. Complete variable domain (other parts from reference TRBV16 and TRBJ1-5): GEEVAQTPKHLVRGEGQKAKLYCAPIKGHSYVFWYQQVLKNEFKFLISFQNENVFDETGMPKERFSAKCLPNSPCSLEIQATKLEDSAVYFCASSQIGRGNQPQHFGDGTRLSIL.

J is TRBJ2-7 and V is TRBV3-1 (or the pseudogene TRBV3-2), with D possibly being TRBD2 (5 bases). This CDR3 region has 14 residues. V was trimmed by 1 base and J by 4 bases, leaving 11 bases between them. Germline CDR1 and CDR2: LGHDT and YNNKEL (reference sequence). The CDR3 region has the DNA TGTGCCAGCAGCCAAGGCGGAGGACTGTACGAGCAGTACTTC. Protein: CASSQGGGLYEQYF.

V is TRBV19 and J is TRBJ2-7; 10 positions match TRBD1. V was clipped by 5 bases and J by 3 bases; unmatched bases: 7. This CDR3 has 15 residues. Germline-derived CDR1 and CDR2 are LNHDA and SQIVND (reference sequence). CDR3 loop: CASSPTGQGRYEQYF. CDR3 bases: TGTGCCAGTAGTCCTACGGGACAGGGGCGCTACGAGCAGTACTTC. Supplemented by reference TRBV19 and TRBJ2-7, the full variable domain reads DGGITQSPKYLFRKEGQNVTLSCEQNLNHDAMYWYRQDPGQGLRLIYYSQIVNDFQKGDIAEGYSVSREKKESFPLTVTSAQKNPTAFYLCASSPTGQGRYEQYFGPGTRLTVT.